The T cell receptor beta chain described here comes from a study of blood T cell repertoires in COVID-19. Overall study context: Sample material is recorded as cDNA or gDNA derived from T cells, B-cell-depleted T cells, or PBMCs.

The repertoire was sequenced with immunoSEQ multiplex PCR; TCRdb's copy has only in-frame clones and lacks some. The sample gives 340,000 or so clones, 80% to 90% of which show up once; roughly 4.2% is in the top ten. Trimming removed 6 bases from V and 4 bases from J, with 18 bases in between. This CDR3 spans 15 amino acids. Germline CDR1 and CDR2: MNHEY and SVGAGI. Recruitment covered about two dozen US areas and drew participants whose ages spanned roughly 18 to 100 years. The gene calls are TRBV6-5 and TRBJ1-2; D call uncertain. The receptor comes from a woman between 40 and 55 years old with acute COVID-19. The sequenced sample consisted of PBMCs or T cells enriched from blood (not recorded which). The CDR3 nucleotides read TGTGCCAGCAGCCCCGTGGTGGGCCCAGGCTATGGCTACACCTTC. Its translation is CASSPVVGPGYGYTF.